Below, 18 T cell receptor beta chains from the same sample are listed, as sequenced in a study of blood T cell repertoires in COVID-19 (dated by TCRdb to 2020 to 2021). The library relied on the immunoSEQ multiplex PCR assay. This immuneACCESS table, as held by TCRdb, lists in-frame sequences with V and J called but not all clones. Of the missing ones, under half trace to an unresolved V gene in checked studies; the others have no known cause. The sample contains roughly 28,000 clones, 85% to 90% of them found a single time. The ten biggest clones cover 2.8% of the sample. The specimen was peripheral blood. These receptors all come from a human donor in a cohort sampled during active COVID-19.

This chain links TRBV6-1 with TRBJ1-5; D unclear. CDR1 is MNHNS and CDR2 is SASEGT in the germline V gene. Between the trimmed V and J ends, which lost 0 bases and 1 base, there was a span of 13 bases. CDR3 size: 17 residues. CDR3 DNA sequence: TGTGCCAGCAGTGAAGCCGCCCCCAGTCCCAGCAATCAGCCCCAGCATTTT. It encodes CASSEAAPSPSNQPQHF.

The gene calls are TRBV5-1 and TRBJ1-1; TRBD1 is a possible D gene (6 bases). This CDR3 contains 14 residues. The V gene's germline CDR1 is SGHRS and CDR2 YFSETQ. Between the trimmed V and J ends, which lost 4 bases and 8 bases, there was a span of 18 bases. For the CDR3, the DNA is TGCGCCAGCAGCCAAATCGGGTATCAGGGGGAAGCTTTCTTT. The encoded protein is CASSQIGYQGEAFF.

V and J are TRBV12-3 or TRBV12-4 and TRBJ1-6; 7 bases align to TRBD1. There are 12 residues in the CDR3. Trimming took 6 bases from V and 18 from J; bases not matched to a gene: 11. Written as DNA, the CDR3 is TGTGCCAGCAGCCGAGGACAGGCGCCTTACCACTTT. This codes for CASSRGQAPYHF.

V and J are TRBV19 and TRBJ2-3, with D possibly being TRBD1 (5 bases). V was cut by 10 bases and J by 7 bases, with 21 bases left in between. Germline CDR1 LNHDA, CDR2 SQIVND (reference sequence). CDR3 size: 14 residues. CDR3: CATASGRVANTQYF. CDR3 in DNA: TGTGCCACCGCCTCGGGCAGGGTTGCAAATACGCAGTATTTT.

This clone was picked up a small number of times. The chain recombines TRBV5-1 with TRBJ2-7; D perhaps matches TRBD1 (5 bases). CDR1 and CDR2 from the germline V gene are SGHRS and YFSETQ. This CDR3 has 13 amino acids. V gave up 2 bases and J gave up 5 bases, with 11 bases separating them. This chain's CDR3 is CASSLGALHEQYF. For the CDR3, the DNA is TGCGCCAGCAGCTTAGGGGCATTGCACGAGCAGTACTTC.

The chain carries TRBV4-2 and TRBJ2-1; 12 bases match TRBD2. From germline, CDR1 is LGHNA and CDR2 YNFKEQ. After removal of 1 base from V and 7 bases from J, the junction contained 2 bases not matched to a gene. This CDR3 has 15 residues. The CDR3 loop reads CASSQAGTSGNEQFF. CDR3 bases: TGTGCCAGCAGCCAAGCCGGGACTAGCGGGAATGAGCAGTTCTTC.

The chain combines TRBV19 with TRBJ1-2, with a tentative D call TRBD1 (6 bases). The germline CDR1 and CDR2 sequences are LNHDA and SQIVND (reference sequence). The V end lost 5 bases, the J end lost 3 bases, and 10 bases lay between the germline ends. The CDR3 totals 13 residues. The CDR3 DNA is TGTGCCAGTAGTCCCGGACAGTACTATGGCTACACCTTC. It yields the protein CASSPGQYYGYTF.

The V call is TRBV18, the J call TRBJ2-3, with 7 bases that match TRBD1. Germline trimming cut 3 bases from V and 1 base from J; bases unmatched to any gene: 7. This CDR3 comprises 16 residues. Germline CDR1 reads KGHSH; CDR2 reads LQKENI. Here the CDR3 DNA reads TGTGCCAGCTCACCTAACAGGGGATTCGGCACAGATACGCAGTATTTT. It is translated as CASSPNRGFGTDTQYF.

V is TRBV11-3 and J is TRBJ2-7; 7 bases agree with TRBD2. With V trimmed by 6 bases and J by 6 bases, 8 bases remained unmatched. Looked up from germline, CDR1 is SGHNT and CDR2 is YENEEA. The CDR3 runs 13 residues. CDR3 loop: CASSPGGGIEQYF. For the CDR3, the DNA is TGTGCCAGCAGTCCAGGCGGGGGAATCGAGCAGTACTTC.

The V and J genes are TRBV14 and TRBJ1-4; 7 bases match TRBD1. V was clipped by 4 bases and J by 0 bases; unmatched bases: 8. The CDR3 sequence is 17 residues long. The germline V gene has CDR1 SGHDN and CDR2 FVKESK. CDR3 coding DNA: TGTGCCAGCAGCCCCCACCGGGACAGTACAACTAATGAAAAACTGTTTTTT. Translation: CASSPHRDSTTNEKLFF. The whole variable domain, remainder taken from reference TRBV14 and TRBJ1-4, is EAGVTQFPSHSVIEKGQTVTLRCDPISGHDNLYWYRRVMGKEIKFLLHFVKESKQDESGMPNNRFLAERTGGTYSTLKVQPAELEDSGVYFCASSPHRDSTTNEKLFFGSGTQLSVL.

The CDR3 sequence is CATGRREIETQYF. The CDR3 DNA follows: TGTGCCACCGGGAGGAGGGAGATAGAGACCCAGTACTTC. V gene TRBV24-1 combines with J gene TRBJ2-5, with D tentatively TRBD2 (6 bases). The CDR3 loop spans 13 amino acids. Per the germline V gene, CDR1 is KGHDR and CDR2 is SFDVKD. The V end lost 9 bases, the J end lost 4 bases, and 14 bases lay between the germline ends.

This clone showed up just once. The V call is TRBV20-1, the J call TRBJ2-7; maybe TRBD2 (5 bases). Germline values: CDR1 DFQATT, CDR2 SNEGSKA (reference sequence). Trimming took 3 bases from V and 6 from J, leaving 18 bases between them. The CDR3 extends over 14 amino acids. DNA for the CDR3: TGCAGTGCTAGTGGCGCACTAGAGGACCTCGAGCAGTACTTC. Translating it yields CSASGALEDLEQYF.

CDR3 in DNA: TGTGCCAGCTCACCACCAACGAGCTCTGGGGCCAACGTCCTGACTTTC. It is translated as CASSPPTSSGANVLTF. The J gene is TRBJ2-6, the V gene TRBV18; no clear D gene. V lost 0 bases to trimming and J lost 0 bases, with 6 bases between them. The CDR3 has 16 amino acids. The germline V gene encodes CDR1 KGHSH and CDR2 LQKENI.

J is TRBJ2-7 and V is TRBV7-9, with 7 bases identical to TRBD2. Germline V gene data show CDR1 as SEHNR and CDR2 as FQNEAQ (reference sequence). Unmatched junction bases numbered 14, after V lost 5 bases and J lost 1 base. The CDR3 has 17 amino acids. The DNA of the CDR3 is TGTGCCAGCAGCAAAAACCCCACAAGCGGGACTTCCTACGAGCAGTACTTC. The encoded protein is CASSKNPTSGTSYEQYF.

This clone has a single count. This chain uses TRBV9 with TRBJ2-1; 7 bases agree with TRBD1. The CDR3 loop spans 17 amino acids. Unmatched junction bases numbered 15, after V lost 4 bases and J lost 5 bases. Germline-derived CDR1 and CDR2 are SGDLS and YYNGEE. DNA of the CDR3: TGTGCCAGCAGCCCTCCTACCTACAGGGGTCGGGACAATGAGCAGTTCTTC. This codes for CASSPPTYRGRDNEQFF. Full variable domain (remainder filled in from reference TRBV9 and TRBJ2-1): DSGVTQTPKHLITATGQRVTLRCSPRSGDLSVYWYQQSLDQGLQFLIQYYNGEERAKGNILERFSAQQFPDLHSELNLSSLELGDSALYFCASSPPTYRGRDNEQFFGPGTRLTVL.

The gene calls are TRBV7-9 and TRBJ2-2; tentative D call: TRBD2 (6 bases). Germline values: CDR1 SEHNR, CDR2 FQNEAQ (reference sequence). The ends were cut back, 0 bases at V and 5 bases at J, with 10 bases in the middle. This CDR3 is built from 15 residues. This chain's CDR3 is CASSLAGGRTGELFF. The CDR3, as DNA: TGTGCCAGCAGCTTAGCCGGGGGTAGGACCGGGGAGCTGTTTTTT.

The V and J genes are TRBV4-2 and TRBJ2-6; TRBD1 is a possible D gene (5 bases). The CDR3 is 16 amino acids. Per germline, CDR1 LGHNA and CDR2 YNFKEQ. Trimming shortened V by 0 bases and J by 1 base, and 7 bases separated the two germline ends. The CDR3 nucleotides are TGTGCCAGCAGCCAAGACGGACAATCTGGGGCCAACGTCCTGACTTTC. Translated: CASSQDGQSGANVLTF.

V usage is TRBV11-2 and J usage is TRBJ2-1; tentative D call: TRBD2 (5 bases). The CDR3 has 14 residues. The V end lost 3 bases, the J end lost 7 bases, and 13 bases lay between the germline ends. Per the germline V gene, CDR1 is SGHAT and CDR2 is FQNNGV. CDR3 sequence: CASSLASRGNEQFF. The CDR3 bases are TGTGCCAGCAGCTTGGCTAGCAGAGGGAATGAGCAGTTCTTC.